This is a list of T cell receptor beta chains from one sample in a study of T cells in Graves' hyperthyroidism and ophthalmopathy. TCRdb reprocessed the multiplex PCR reads with MiXCR, giving one entry per CDR3 protein. The repertoire holds hundreds of thousands of distinct CDR3 sequences, with around 38% as singletons. Sequenced sample: blood. These receptors were collected from a man younger than 35 with Graves' hyperthyroidism. The CDR3 runs from the conserved cysteine through the conserved F or W. The D gene is left open where the match is weak. The size of a clone is reported for some rows only, either as once, few or many, or as a class for expanded clones.

len,abundance,j_gene,d_gene,v_gene,CDR3aa,CDR3nt
14,.,TRBJ1-5,.,TRBV10-3,CASNVEGDNQPQHF,TGTGCCAGCAATGTAGAGGGTGACAATCAGCCCCAGCATTTT
15,few,TRBJ2-7,TRBD2,TRBV7-2,CASSLVGGVISEQYF,TGTGCCAGCAGCCTAGTGGGGGGGGTAATCTCCGAGCAGTACTTC
14,.,TRBJ2-5,.,TRBV2,CASSGTEGVETQYF,TGTGCCAGCAGTGGGACAGAGGGCGTAGAGACCCAGTACTTC
15,once,TRBJ2-5,.,TRBV29-1,CSVEDNFRGRETQYF,TGCAGCGTTGAAGATAATTTCCGGGGGAGAGAGACCCAGTACTTC
14,.,TRBJ2-7,.,TRBV5-6,CASSLGQLSDEQYF,TGTGCCAGCAGCTTGGGACAGCTCTCCGACGAGCAGTACTTC
13,.,TRBJ2-7,TRBD1,TRBV7-4,CASSPAGTAKQYF,TGTGCCAGCAGCCCCGCCGGGACAGCCAAGCAGTACTTC
14,many,TRBJ2-5,.,TRBV13,CASSSGLQQETQYF,TGTGCCAGCAGCTCGGGACTGCAACAAGAGACCCAGTACTTC
14,many,TRBJ1-1,.,TRBV29-1,CSVVLRRLATEAFF,TGCAGCGTTGTCCTCAGGCGGTTGGCCACTGAAGCTTTCTTT
13,.,TRBJ1-1,.,TRBV10-3,CAISNTGNTEAFF,TGTGCCATCAGCAACACAGGGAACACTGAAGCTTTCTTT
14,few,TRBJ1-1,.,TRBV19,CASTAEGWGTEAFF,TGTGCCAGTACCGCCGAGGGGTGGGGCACTGAAGCTTTCTTT
16,many,TRBJ1-6,.,TRBV7-6,CASSLQESSYNSPLHF,TGTGCCAGCAGCTTGCAGGAAAGCTCCTATAATTCACCCCTCCACTTT
13,many,TRBJ2-7,.,TRBV5-1,CASTEGSYGEQYF,TGCGCCAGCACCGAAGGGTCATACGGCGAGCAGTACTTC
14,few,TRBJ2-3,TRBD1,TRBV7-2,CASRGTGGGDTQYF,TGTGCCAGCAGGGGGACAGGGGGCGGCGATACGCAGTATTTT
16,few,TRBJ2-6,.,TRBV4-1,CASSQDRGAGANVLTF,TGCGCCAGCAGCCAAGATCGAGGCGCTGGGGCCAACGTCCTGACTTTC
15,.,TRBJ2-7,.,TRBV12-3/TRBV12-4,CASGHTGTVTYEQYF,TGTGCCAGCGGTCACACCGGGACCGTAACCTACGAGCAGTACTTC